Ten or more counts support the clone carrying this TCR beta chain. The library targeted TCRbeta and was prepared with unique molecular identifiers. Each CDR3 protein gets one entry after TCRdb re-called the PCR reads with MiXCR. In the table there are around 370,000 distinct CDR3 sequences, around 15% of which are singletons. The CDR3 has 15 residues. The ends lost 3 bases at V and 1 base at J; junction bases unmatched: 6. CDR1 and CDR2 (germline): DFQATT, SNEGSKA (reference sequence). This entry belongs to a study of T-cell reconstitution after alpha-beta-depleted transplantation in children. The sample here was PBMCs, mostly from graft donor cells, taken 360 days after TCRalphabeta/CD19-depleted stem cell transplant. This TCR came from a male patient aged 2 to 9 who had a stem cell transplant for acute lymphoblastic leukemia, so the T cells may come from the graft donor. The chain couples TRBV20-1 to TRBJ2-5; 9 bases are a match to TRBD2. The CDR3 loop reads CSARSIAGAQETQYF. The CDR3 DNA is TGCAGTGCTAGGTCCATAGCGGGAGCCCAAGAGACCCAGTACTTC.